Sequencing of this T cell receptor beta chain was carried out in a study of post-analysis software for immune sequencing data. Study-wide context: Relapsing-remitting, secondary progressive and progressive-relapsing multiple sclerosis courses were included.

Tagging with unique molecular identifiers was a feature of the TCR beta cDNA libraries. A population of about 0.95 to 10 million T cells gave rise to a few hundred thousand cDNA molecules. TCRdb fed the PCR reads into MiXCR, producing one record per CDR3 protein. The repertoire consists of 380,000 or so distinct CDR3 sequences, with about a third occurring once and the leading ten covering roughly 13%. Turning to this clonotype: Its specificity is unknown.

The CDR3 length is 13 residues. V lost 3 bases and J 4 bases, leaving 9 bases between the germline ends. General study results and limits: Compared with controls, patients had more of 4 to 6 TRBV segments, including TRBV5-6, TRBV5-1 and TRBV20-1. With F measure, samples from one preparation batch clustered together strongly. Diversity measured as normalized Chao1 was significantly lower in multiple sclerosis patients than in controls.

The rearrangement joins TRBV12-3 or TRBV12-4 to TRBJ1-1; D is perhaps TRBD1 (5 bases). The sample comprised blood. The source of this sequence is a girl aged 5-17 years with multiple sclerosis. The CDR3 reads CASSFRDGTEAFF. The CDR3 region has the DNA TGTGCCAGCAGTTTCCGGGACGGCACTGAAGCTTTCTTT.